What follows is one T cell receptor beta chain and its context. The method was immunoSEQ multiplex PCR; TCRdb's version includes in-frame clones alone and lacks a portion of them. This sample has about 82,000 clones, with roughly 87% found just once. Germline V gene lookup returns CDR1 SEHNR and CDR2 FQNEAQ (reference sequence). The CDR3 totals 17 residues. After removal of 6 bases from V and 2 bases from J, the junction contained 15 bases not matched to a gene. The data derive from a study of siplizumab effects on memory and regulatory T cells. This sequence joins TRBV7-9 and TRBJ1-2, with 7 bases matching TRBD1. The sequence was obtained from a human donor in good health. Sequencing used Tregs sorted from blood. The CDR3 loop is CASRPLRTGAPNYGYTF. Written as DNA, the CDR3 is TGTGCCAGCAGGCCCCTCCGTACAGGGGCTCCAAACTATGGCTACACCTTC.